A selection of T cell receptor beta chains follows, all from one sample in a study of T cell responses to AZD1222 COVID-19 vaccine. Sequenced by immunoSEQ multiplex PCR; TCRdb stores in-frame clones only, minus some. The table lists about 130,000 clones, 80% to 90% of them singletons. This specimen was peripheral blood, taken 28 days after the second AZD1222 dose. Source of these receptors: an adult who received the AZD1222 COVID-19 vaccine. The CDR3 runs from the conserved cysteine through the conserved F or W. Clone size is shown for a subset of rows, as once, few, many or a class of expanded clone.

v_gene: TRBV6-5
j_gene: TRBJ1-5
len: 14
abundance: NA
CDR3aa: CASSYGRGYQPQHF

v_gene: TRBV9
j_gene: TRBJ2-3
len: 15
abundance: once
CDR3aa: CASSVVGLVGDTQYF

v_gene: TRBV4-1
j_gene: TRBJ2-7
len: 14
abundance: NA
CDR3aa: CASSPAVHQYEQYF

v_gene: TRBV27
j_gene: TRBJ2-7
len: 14
abundance: NA
CDR3aa: CASSLTGGAYEQYF

v_gene: TRBV3-1/TRBV3-2
j_gene: TRBJ2-7
len: 15
abundance: NA
CDR3aa: CASSQGPRGGVGQYF

v_gene: TRBV7-2
j_gene: TRBJ1-2
len: 13
abundance: NA
CDR3aa: CASSLGPNYGYTF

v_gene: TRBV9
j_gene: TRBJ2-1
len: 15
abundance: NA
CDR3aa: CASTETQRAYNEQFF

v_gene: TRBV19
j_gene: TRBJ1-4
len: 17
abundance: NA
CDR3aa: CASGVGRSRTDNEKLFF

v_gene: TRBV7-4
j_gene: TRBJ2-3
len: 19
abundance: NA
CDR3aa: CASSILWRAENSSTDTQYF

v_gene: TRBV28
j_gene: TRBJ1-2
len: 12
abundance: NA
CDR3aa: CASTGDSYGYTF

v_gene: TRBV6-2/TRBV6-3
j_gene: TRBJ1-1
len: 15
abundance: NA
CDR3aa: CASSETGSPNTEAFF

v_gene: TRBV5-6
j_gene: TRBJ2-7
len: 15
abundance: few
CDR3aa: CASSLGASAAYEQYF

v_gene: TRBV4-3
j_gene: TRBJ1-5
len: 15
abundance: NA
CDR3aa: CASSQDPQSNQPQHF

v_gene: TRBV5-1
j_gene: TRBJ1-5
len: 15
abundance: NA
CDR3aa: CASSLLGGEDQPQHF

v_gene: TRBV19
j_gene: TRBJ1-2
len: 12
abundance: NA
CDR3aa: CASSRTLGGYTF

v_gene: TRBV6-5
j_gene: TRBJ1-1
len: 15
abundance: NA
CDR3aa: CASSYSRAWGTEAFF

v_gene: TRBV5-6
j_gene: TRBJ1-1
len: 14
abundance: NA
CDR3aa: CASLTGLRNTEAFF

v_gene: TRBV5-4
j_gene: TRBJ1-2
len: 13
abundance: NA
CDR3aa: CASSLFRGYGYTF

v_gene: TRBV7-2
j_gene: TRBJ1-1
len: 15
abundance: NA
CDR3aa: CASSPGQGASTEAFF

v_gene: TRBV2
j_gene: TRBJ2-1
len: 13
abundance: NA
CDR3aa: CASSESYHNEQFF

v_gene: TRBV2
j_gene: TRBJ1-4
len: 12
abundance: NA
CDR3aa: CASSEAGLRRFF

v_gene: TRBV7-9
j_gene: TRBJ1-2
len: 12
abundance: NA
CDR3aa: CASSWEYYGYTF

v_gene: TRBV6-5
j_gene: TRBJ2-3
len: 14
abundance: once
CDR3aa: CATNSGTGTDTQYF

v_gene: TRBV7-9
j_gene: TRBJ1-1
len: 17
abundance: NA
CDR3aa: CASSPWGVLGLNTEAFF

v_gene: TRBV6-2/TRBV6-3
j_gene: TRBJ1-6
len: 13
abundance: NA
CDR3aa: CASSAQGDSPLHF

v_gene: TRBV5-1
j_gene: TRBJ1-4
len: 15
abundance: NA
CDR3aa: CASSLVRGANEKLFF

v_gene: TRBV5-1
j_gene: TRBJ1-4
len: 15
abundance: once
CDR3aa: CASSSRGPSNEKLFF

v_gene: TRBV3-1/TRBV3-2
j_gene: TRBJ1-5
len: 17
abundance: NA
CDR3aa: CASSQDRNWQSNQPQHF

v_gene: TRBV7-2
j_gene: TRBJ2-7
len: 15
abundance: NA
CDR3aa: CASSLRVSGAYEQYF

v_gene: TRBV6-2/TRBV6-3
j_gene: TRBJ1-1
len: 15
abundance: NA
CDR3aa: CASSYGRGRRTEAFF

v_gene: TRBV11-2
j_gene: TRBJ2-7
len: 15
abundance: NA
CDR3aa: CASSLGTSGIYEQYF

v_gene: TRBV18
j_gene: TRBJ1-1
len: 13
abundance: NA
CDR3aa: CASSPRGNTEAFF

v_gene: TRBV29-1
j_gene: TRBJ2-5
len: 14
abundance: NA
CDR3aa: CSVAMGVGKETQYF

v_gene: TRBV2
j_gene: TRBJ2-3
len: 14
abundance: NA
CDR3aa: CASRRSGRTDTQYF

v_gene: TRBV9
j_gene: TRBJ2-3
len: 15
abundance: NA
CDR3aa: CASSVDGVAPDTQYF

v_gene: TRBV27
j_gene: TRBJ1-1
len: 14
abundance: NA
CDR3aa: CASSLLGADTEAFF

v_gene: TRBV6-5
j_gene: TRBJ2-2
len: 15
abundance: NA
CDR3aa: CASSPASGRNGELFF

v_gene: TRBV27
j_gene: TRBJ2-7
len: 15
abundance: NA
CDR3aa: CASSLLGSGAYEQYF

v_gene: TRBV6-5
j_gene: TRBJ2-3
len: 14
abundance: NA
CDR3aa: CASLSRGRGDTQYF

v_gene: TRBV5-6
j_gene: TRBJ1-1
len: 13
abundance: NA
CDR3aa: CASSSAGILEAFF

v_gene: TRBV2
j_gene: TRBJ2-3
len: 14
abundance: NA
CDR3aa: CASSGWTRPDTQYF

v_gene: TRBV7-9
j_gene: TRBJ1-2
len: 16
abundance: NA
CDR3aa: CASTQEGTLRSYGYTF

v_gene: TRBV19
j_gene: TRBJ1-3
len: 14
abundance: NA
CDR3aa: CASSRRDIGNTIYF

v_gene: TRBV5-8
j_gene: TRBJ1-3
len: 15
abundance: NA
CDR3aa: CASSRDSFSGNTIYF

v_gene: TRBV3-1/TRBV3-2
j_gene: TRBJ2-1
len: 19
abundance: once
CDR3aa: CASSQDLVRTADSYNEQFF

v_gene: TRBV28
j_gene: TRBJ2-1
len: 16
abundance: NA
CDR3aa: CASSSSGGPLVYEQFF

v_gene: TRBV25-1
j_gene: TRBJ2-3
len: 16
abundance: NA
CDR3aa: CASSDTQGLPTDTQYF

v_gene: TRBV6-5
j_gene: TRBJ1-4
len: 13
abundance: NA
CDR3aa: CASRWGAGEKLFF

v_gene: TRBV5-1
j_gene: TRBJ2-3
len: 13
abundance: NA
CDR3aa: CASSGGDTDTQYF

v_gene: TRBV5-4
j_gene: TRBJ2-3
len: 15
abundance: NA
CDR3aa: CASNRAGGHEDTQYF

v_gene: TRBV5-8
j_gene: TRBJ1-6
len: 12
abundance: once
CDR3aa: CASQGNNSPLHF

v_gene: TRBV5-5
j_gene: TRBJ2-6
len: 17
abundance: NA
CDR3aa: CASSISGAYSGANVLTF

v_gene: TRBV19
j_gene: TRBJ1-1
len: 12
abundance: NA
CDR3aa: CASRTVNTEAFF

v_gene: TRBV9
j_gene: TRBJ2-3
len: 16
abundance: NA
CDR3aa: CASSVGASGGAHTQYF

v_gene: TRBV5-1
j_gene: TRBJ2-1
len: 15
abundance: NA
CDR3aa: CASSLWGNSYNEQFF

v_gene: TRBV30
j_gene: TRBJ1-5
len: 16
abundance: once
CDR3aa: CAWGALVQGINQPQHF